Presented here are 7 T cell receptor beta chains from one specimen sequenced in a study of blood T cell repertoires in COVID-19. Produced via immunoSEQ multiplex PCR; TCRdb's table is partial and in-frame only. The sample consists of tens of thousands of clones, nearly 75% of them appearing once. Sequenced material: peripheral blood. These receptors all stem from a human donor in a cohort sampled during active or convalescent COVID-19.

This clone is labeled as medium-sized. V usage is TRBV7-9 and J usage is TRBJ2-7; 10 nucleotides agree with TRBD2. The CDR3 is made up of 14 amino acids. Germline trimming cut 5 bases from V and 5 bases from J; bases unmatched to any gene: 6. Germline values: CDR1 SEHNR, CDR2 FQNEAQ (reference sequence). Here the CDR3 reads CASSISLAGNEQYV. The CDR3 DNA reads TGTGCCAGCAGCATATCACTAGCGGGGAACGAGCAGTACGTC.

The chain combines TRBV2 with TRBJ1-4, with D possibly TRBD1 on 5 matching bases. The germline V gene encodes CDR1 SNHLY and CDR2 FYNNEI. The CDR3 runs 14 residues. Deletions cut 6 bases from V and 8 bases from J, with 16 bases between. In nucleotides, the CDR3 is TGTGCCAGCAGGGCCGGGACCGGGGGGGAAAAACTGTTTTTT. It is translated as CASRAGTGGEKLFF.

V usage is TRBV28 and J usage is TRBJ1-4; D may be TRBD1 (5 bases). The CDR3 runs to 16 residues. The germline CDR1 and CDR2 sequences are MDHEN and SYDVKM. Trimming took off 6 bases at V and 4 bases at J, with 18 bases between the two ends. The CDR3 DNA follows: TGTGCCAGCAGCACCCACGGGGGACTGTTTAATGAAAAACTGTTTTTT. Protein sequence: CASSTHGGLFNEKLFF.

The chain couples TRBV7-8 to TRBJ2-7; TRBD2 is a possible D gene (6 bases). Germline values: CDR1 SGHVS, CDR2 FQNEAQ. This CDR3 has 14 residues. The V end lost 5 bases, the J end lost 3 bases, and 14 bases lay between the germline ends. CDR3 protein: CASSVSGDVYEQYF. CDR3 DNA sequence: TGTGCCAGCAGCGTTAGCGGAGACGTCTACGAGCAGTACTTC.

V and J are TRBV19 and TRBJ1-6; 7 nucleotides line up with TRBD1. J was trimmed by 0 bases and V by 8 bases; bases with no gene match: 4. Looked up from germline, CDR1 is LNHDA and CDR2 is SQIVND (reference sequence). This CDR3 has 15 amino acids. The CDR3 protein is CASSGQSSYNSPLHF. In DNA, the CDR3 is TGTGCCAGTTCGGGACAGAGCTCCTATAATTCACCCCTCCACTTT.

This clone turned up a few times. The chain links TRBV7-2 to TRBJ2-1, with 13 positions matching TRBD2. From germline, CDR1 is SGHTA and CDR2 FQGNSA. CDR3 length equals 18 residues. After removal of 4 bases from V and 6 bases from J, the junction contained 12 bases not matched to a gene. CDR3 DNA sequence: TGTGCCAGCAGCTCCATGCCCCGTGGACTAGCGGGAGTCAATGAGCAGTTCTTC. Encoded protein: CASSSMPRGLAGVNEQFF.

V is TRBV3-1 (or the pseudogene TRBV3-2) and J is TRBJ1-2; 10 bases map to TRBD1. V trimming: 1 base; J trimming: 8 bases; junction bases outside the gene matches: 4. Germline V gene sequence: CDR1 LGHDT, CDR2 YNNKEL (reference sequence). The CDR3 runs to 14 residues. The CDR3 DNA reads TGTGCCAGCAGCCAAGTGGACAGGGGGGGAGGCTACACCTTC. Protein product: CASSQVDRGGGYTF.